This note documents a single T cell receptor (beta chain) sequence. This specimen belongs to a study of cytomegalovirus exposure and HLA in healthy donors. The CDR3 contains 13 residues. V was pared by 0 bases and J by 6 bases, with 5 bases between. Germline CDR1 and CDR2: WSHSY and SAAADI. Sequenced by immunoSEQ multiplex PCR; TCRdb stores in-frame clones only, minus some. The top ten hold about 16% of the sample, which has approximately 170,000 clones, about 85% seen once. Specimen: PBMCs. This rearrangement joins TRBV10-2 to TRBJ2-2; D perhaps matches TRBD1 (5 bases). This sequence originates from a man in his late teens or twenties in good health and CMV-seropositive. CDR3 nucleotides: TGCGCCAGCAGTGAGTCAGGGGCCGGGGAGCTGTTTTTT. It codes for CASSESGAGELFF.